The 12 T cell receptor beta chains presented below share a single source sample, sequenced in a study of cytomegalovirus exposure and HLA in healthy donors. PCR primers comprised 60 Vbeta and 13 Jbeta primers. The repertoire was sequenced with immunoSEQ multiplex PCR; TCRdb's copy has only in-frame clones and lacks some. The table lists fewer than 150,000 clones, more than 70% of them singletons. Sequenced sample: PBMCs. These TCRs come from a man aged 50 to 59 in good health and CMV-seropositive.

V and J are TRBV11-2 and TRBJ1-1; D remains unclear. This CDR3 region has 12 residues. Trimming cost V 6 bases and J 4 bases, with 9 bases left between them. The germline CDR1 and CDR2 sequences are SGHAT and FQNNGV. CDR3 bases: TGTGCCAGCAGTCCGGAGGGCACTGAAGCTTTCTTT. Its translation: CASSPEGTEAFF. Filled out from reference TRBV11-2 and TRBJ1-1, the complete variable domain reads EAGVAQSPRYKIIEKRQSVAFWCNPISGHATLYWYQQILGQGPKLLIQFQNNGVVDDSQLPKDRFSAERLKGVDSTLKIQPAKLEDSAVYLCASSPEGTEAFFGQGTRLTVV.

The V call is TRBV5-8, the J call TRBJ2-1; D is possibly TRBD2 (7 bases). The CDR3 totals 15 residues. CDR1 and CDR2 (germline): SGHTS, YDEGEE. With 4 bases removed from V and 2 bases from J, the gap between germline ends came to 13 bases. CDR3 sequence reads: CASSLGGPPYNEQFF. In DNA form, the CDR3 reads TGTGCCAGCAGCCTGGGGGGGCCGCCCTACAATGAGCAGTTCTTC.

For this clone: In the same sample, other DNA sequences code for this CDR3. V gene TRBV5-4 combines with J gene TRBJ2-5; D is undetermined. Between the trimmed V and J ends, which lost 0 bases and 3 bases, there was a span of 9 bases. From germline, CDR1 is SGHNT and CDR2 YYREEE (reference sequence). The CDR3 has 14 residues. In DNA, the CDR3 is TGTGCCAGCAGCTTGGGAACAGAAGAAGAGACCCAGTACTTC. Protein sequence: CASSLGTEEETQYF.

This clone was found once. The chain carries TRBV2 and TRBJ1-5, with a tentative D call TRBD1 (5 bases). The CDR3 extends over 14 amino acids. V was clipped by 4 bases and J by 6 bases, with 13 bases between them. Germline V gene lookup returns CDR1 SNHLY and CDR2 FYNNEI. The CDR3 region is CASSVGGLGQPQHF. In DNA, the CDR3 is TGTGCCAGCAGTGTCGGGGGGTTGGGTCAGCCCCAGCATTTT.

The genes are TRBV6-5 and TRBJ1-2; TRBD1 is a possible D gene (5 bases). CDR3 size: 13 residues. The germline CDR1 and CDR2 sequences are MNHEY and SVGAGI. Trimming shortened V by 6 bases and J by 3 bases, and 11 bases separated the two germline ends. CDR3 sequence: CASRLGGDYGYTF. The CDR3 nucleotides read TGTGCCAGCAGACTCGGGGGTGACTATGGCTACACCTTC.

The chain employs TRBV10-3 and TRBJ2-7; 8 bases line up with TRBD1. The V and J ends lost 5 bases and 3 bases, in that order; junction bases with no gene match: 18. Germline V CDR1 and CDR2: ENHRY, SYGVKD. The CDR3 totals 18 residues. The CDR3 spells CAISSNMMETGDNYEQYF. The CDR3 DNA reads TGTGCCATCAGTTCCAATATGATGGAGACAGGGGACAACTACGAGCAGTACTTC.

This rearrangement joins TRBV7-9 to TRBJ1-5; unclear D gene. Germline lookup yields CDR1 SEHNR and CDR2 FQNEAQ (reference sequence). This CDR3 spans 13 amino acids. V dropped 7 bases and J dropped 4 bases, with 11 bases sitting between them. CDR3 region: CASTQTGNQPQHF. The CDR3 DNA sequence: TGTGCCAGCACCCAGACGGGGAATCAGCCCCAGCATTTT. The full variable domain, rest sourced from reference TRBV7-9 and TRBJ1-5, is DTGVSQNPRHKITKRGQNVTFRCDPISEHNRLYWYRQTLGQGPEFLTYFQNEAQLEKSRLLSDRFSAERPKGSFSTLEIQRTEQGDSAMYLCASTQTGNQPQHFGDGTRLSIL.

The rearrangement links TRBV11-3 to TRBJ2-5; TRBD1 is a possible D gene (6 bases). The V end lost 6 bases, the J end lost 0 bases, and 14 bases lay between the germline ends. From germline, CDR1 is SGHNT and CDR2 YENEEA. The CDR3 extends over 15 amino acids. The CDR3, as DNA: TGTGCCAGCAGGAGGGGCGCAGGGGACCAAGAGACCCAGTACTTC. Translated, it gives CASRRGAGDQETQYF.

The chain recombines TRBV7-2 with TRBJ2-3; 12 nucleotides match TRBD1. The CDR3 runs to 19 residues. The J segment lost 0 bases and the V segment lost 5 bases, leaving 12 bases of the junction unmatched. Germline V gene lookup returns CDR1 SGHTA and CDR2 FQGNSA. The CDR3 here is CASSLAPGQGALSTDTQYF. The CDR3, as DNA: TGTGCCAGCAGCCTGGCCCCGGGACAGGGGGCCCTCAGCACAGATACGCAGTATTTT.

This clone was seen only a few times. V is TRBV6-1 and J is TRBJ1-5, with D perhaps matching TRBD1 (5 bases). The length of the CDR3 is 13 residues. Germline V lookup: CDR1 MNHNS, CDR2 SASEGT. Trimming left V 5 bases short and J 4 bases short, with 9 bases between. As DNA, the CDR3 is TGTGCCAGCAGTCCCGGGGGTAATCAGCCCCAGCATTTT. Residues: CASSPGGNQPQHF.

V is TRBV5-1 and J is TRBJ1-2, with D perhaps TRBD1 (6 bases). CDR3 length: 13 amino acids. Germline CDR1 SGHRS, CDR2 YFSETQ. Trimming cost V 2 bases and J 6 bases, with 11 bases left between them. For the CDR3, the DNA is TGCGCCAGCAGCTTACAGGGAGATGATGGCTACACCTTC. Encoded protein: CASSLQGDDGYTF. The whole variable domain, remainder taken from reference TRBV5-1 and TRBJ1-2, is KAGVTQTPRYLIKTRGQQVTLSCSPISGHRSVSWYQQTPGQGLQFLFEYFSETQRNKGNFPGRFSGRQFSNSRSEMNVSTLELGDSALYLCASSLQGDDGYTFGSGTRLTVV.

This clone was detected once. The J gene is TRBJ2-1, the V gene TRBV27, with 7 bases identical to TRBD2. Germline V CDR1 and CDR2: MNHEY, SMNVEV (reference sequence). J was trimmed by 6 bases and V by 3 bases; bases with no gene match: 8. The CDR3 has 15 amino acids. The CDR3 reads CASSLWSAGSNEQFF. The CDR3 region has the DNA TGTGCCAGCAGTTTGTGGTCAGCGGGAAGCAATGAGCAGTTCTTC.